This T cell receptor beta chain originates from a study of monozygotic twins with inflammatory bowel disease. Study-wide findings and caveats: Among IBD patients, fewer clonotypes were shared with others than among healthy twins, especially with disease activity. Variability in patient repertoires may have come partly from differing immunosuppressive treatments.

For both chains, the TCRalpha and TCRbeta cDNA went through two nested PCRs of approximately 17 and 9 cycles. TCRdb reanalyzed the 5' RACE reads and collapses them to one entry per CDR3 protein, without DNA. The listing contains around 370,000 distinct CDR3 sequences. The CDR3 runs to 15 residues. CDR1 is SGHNT and CDR2 is YYREEE in the germline V gene (reference sequence). A remark on this clonotype: Its target is not known.

This chain joins TRBV5-4 and TRBJ1-4. The sample comprised blood. This receptor was obtained from a human donor with ulcerative colitis or Crohn's disease, or a healthy co-twin of an affected twin (not recorded which). CDR3 residues: CASSPRAAVNEKLFF.